This T cell receptor beta chain stems from a study of identical twins (dated by TCRdb to 2015 to 2016). About the study as a whole: The study deep-sequenced TCR alpha and beta repertoires from monozygotic twins, unrelated adults of various ages and cord blood to test whether fetal clonotypes persist. Replicate twin experiments were performed at different times using different library preparation protocols to rule out contamination.

This clonotype was counted ten times or more. The antigen this receptor binds is unknown. The input lacks base qualities; no much larger clone sits a single base away. Library generation was performed with 5' RACE. Reads for this sample came from an Illumina HiSeq 2000. A universal primer binding site was added through template switching, and the final cDNA carried a unique molecular identifier so that TCR cDNA molecules could be counted accurately. First-strand cDNA for TCR alpha and beta chains was synthesized from specific primers in the conserved constant-segment region. To control for contamination, every cDNA library carried two barcodes: a SMART-Mk sample barcode plus Illumina barcodes. Two successive PCR steps introduced TruSeq adapter sequences along with Illumina sample barcodes. TCR alpha and beta cDNA libraries were sequenced on the Illumina HiSeq platform with custom primers. In the original analysis: Raw reads were processed with MiGEC to extract unique molecular identifiers, and MiXCR was used to determine CDR3 positions. For each individual, recombination models were inferred using an EM algorithm with the repgenHMM and IGoR tools. The tcR package in R was used for shared clonotype analysis, with sharing normalized by the product of cloneset sizes. Out-of-frame nonproductive sequences were analyzed to study raw recombination free of thymic and clonal selection effects. Clones were called with MiXCR by TCRdb after fastp trimmed the public reads at Q25, and only in-frame beta chains were retained. Merged by CDR3 protein, the rows form single entries marked with the most common genes and DNA. TCRdb's processing, not the study's, gives the V and J calls here. Counted in this sample were around 100,000 distinct CDR3 sequences; 5.9% of them appeared once. Approximately 12% of the sample rests with the top ten.

Every donor in the study was a healthy Caucasian. Using Miltenyi CD45RO+ enrichment and human naive T-cell isolation kits, memory (CD45RO+) and naive T cells were isolated from PBMC. Study-wide conclusions, independent of this receptor: Compared with coincidental sharing between unrelated individuals, out-of-frame TCR alpha sequences shared between twins showed an excess of sequences with low generation probability. Abundant cord blood beta clonotypes carried fewer insertions; young adult naive repertoires showed a weaker similar trend, while memory repertoires showed none. Invariant T cells such as MAIT and iNKT could partly confound zero-insertion analyses, though diverse VJ usage argued against this for most clonotypes. Recombination models systematically underestimated out-of-frame TCR alpha sharing in monozygotic twins but agreed with sharing between unrelated individuals. In beta out-of-frame sequences, excess twin sharing was weaker, because having fewer shared sequences lowered the signal-to-noise ratio. Conclusions relied on cross-sectional statistical analysis, since the same donors could not be followed over many years.

V drops 4 bases and J drops 4 bases, leaving 14 bases in between. The CDR3 measures 14 amino acids from cysteine to valine. Just CDR3 DNA is preserved here, 42 bases in frame from base 1. For CDR1 and CDR2, the germline V gene lists SGHAT and FQNNGV. The clonotype originates from a woman between 45 and 65 years old in good health. This chain is built from TRBV11-2 and TRBJ2-7; the D gene is perhaps TRBD1 or TRBD2, as each covers 7 bases. The sequenced sample was memory T cells sorted from blood. This sample's cell subset or site label indicates: CD45RO+ enriched T cells. The DNA sequence is given as TGTGCCAGCAGCTGGTCGGGGGGACAGTACGAGCAGTACGTC. Its protein product is CASSWSGGQYEQYV.